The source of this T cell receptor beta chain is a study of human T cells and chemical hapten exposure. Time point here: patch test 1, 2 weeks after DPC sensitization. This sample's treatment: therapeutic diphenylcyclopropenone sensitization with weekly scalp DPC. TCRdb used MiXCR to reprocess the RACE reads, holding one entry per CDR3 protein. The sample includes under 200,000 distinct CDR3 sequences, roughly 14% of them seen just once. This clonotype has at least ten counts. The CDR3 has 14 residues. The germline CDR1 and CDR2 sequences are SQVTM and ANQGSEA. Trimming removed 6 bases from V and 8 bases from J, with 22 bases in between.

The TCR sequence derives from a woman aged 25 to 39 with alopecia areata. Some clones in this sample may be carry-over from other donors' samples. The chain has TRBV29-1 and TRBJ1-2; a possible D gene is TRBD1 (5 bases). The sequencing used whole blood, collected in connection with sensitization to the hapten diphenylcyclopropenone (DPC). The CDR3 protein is CSVPTIQGAGGYTF. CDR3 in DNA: TGCAGCGTCCCGACCATTCAGGGAGCAGGCGGCTACACCTTC.